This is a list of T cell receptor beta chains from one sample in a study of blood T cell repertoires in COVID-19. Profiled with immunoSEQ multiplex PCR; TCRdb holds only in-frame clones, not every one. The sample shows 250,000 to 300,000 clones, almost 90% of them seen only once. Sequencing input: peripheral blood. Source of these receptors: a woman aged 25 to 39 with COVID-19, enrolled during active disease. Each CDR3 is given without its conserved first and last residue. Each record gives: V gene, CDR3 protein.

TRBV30 ARQGGPTEAF
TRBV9 ASSTLRESGSPLH
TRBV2 ASIAGGGRETQY
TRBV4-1 ASGGTSGRGEQF
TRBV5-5 ASSLRTAGQGHPQYEQY
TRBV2 ASSEVTGPYNEQF
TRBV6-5 ASSPTGNTEAF
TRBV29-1 SAQNNRKVPYEQY
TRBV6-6 ASSYSWGVSAEAF
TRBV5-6 ASSRGQTQPQH
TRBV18 ASSPTGTGGSYEQY
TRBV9 ASSGPLGPSSYEQY
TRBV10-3 AISGSLSQPQH
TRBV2 ASVGQGRPYEQY
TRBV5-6 ASSLAGVVNEKLF
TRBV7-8 ASSLEGLGGGEQY
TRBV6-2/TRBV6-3 ASSGDREAKGYT
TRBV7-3 ASSLNRGSREQY
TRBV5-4 ASSLGSGSGGEQF
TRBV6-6 ASSQLYEQY
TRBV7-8 ASSLIVVAGVSEQY
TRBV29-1 SVEESRGDTQY
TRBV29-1 SVRQGNNQPQH
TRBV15 ATSRGAGGFQPQH
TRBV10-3 AISDGEHRGLAVRTDTQY
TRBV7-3 ASSQGGEQF
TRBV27 ASRTGGGGTEAF
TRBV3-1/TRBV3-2 ASSRITGANGNTIY
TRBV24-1 ATSDPGLAEETQY
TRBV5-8 ASSFSRGTDTQY
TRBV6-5 ASRRVGTEAF
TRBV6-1 ASSGTGIYNSPLH
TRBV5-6 ASSLVGRTTGELF
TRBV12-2 ASRLGLAGGEQF
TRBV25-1 ASSEGRDAGQPQH
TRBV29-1 SVERGQGTDTQY
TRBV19 ASSTLGTANTGELF